This T cell receptor beta chain came from a study of cytomegalovirus exposure and HLA in healthy donors. Donors were ostensibly healthy at sampling, although undocumented immune exposures were probable. The V gene end was trimmed by 2 bases and the J gene end by 6 bases; junction bases not matched to a gene: 12. The germline CDR1 and CDR2 sequences are KGHSH and LQKENI. The CDR3 is 16 residues long. In the PCR, 60 Vbeta and 13 Jbeta primers were used. TCRdb's copy holds only in-frame clones and misses some; the assay was immunoSEQ multiplex PCR. The table records roughly 220,000 clones, under 70% of them present only once.

The chain uses TRBV18 and TRBJ1-1; 7 bases fit TRBD1. Sequencing was performed on PBMCs. This receptor was taken from a man aged 35 to 55 in good health and CMV-seropositive. The CDR3 DNA sequence: TGTGCCAGCTCACCAAGTACAGGGGCCCGGATCCCTGAAGCTTTCTTT. This translates into CASSPSTGARIPEAFF.